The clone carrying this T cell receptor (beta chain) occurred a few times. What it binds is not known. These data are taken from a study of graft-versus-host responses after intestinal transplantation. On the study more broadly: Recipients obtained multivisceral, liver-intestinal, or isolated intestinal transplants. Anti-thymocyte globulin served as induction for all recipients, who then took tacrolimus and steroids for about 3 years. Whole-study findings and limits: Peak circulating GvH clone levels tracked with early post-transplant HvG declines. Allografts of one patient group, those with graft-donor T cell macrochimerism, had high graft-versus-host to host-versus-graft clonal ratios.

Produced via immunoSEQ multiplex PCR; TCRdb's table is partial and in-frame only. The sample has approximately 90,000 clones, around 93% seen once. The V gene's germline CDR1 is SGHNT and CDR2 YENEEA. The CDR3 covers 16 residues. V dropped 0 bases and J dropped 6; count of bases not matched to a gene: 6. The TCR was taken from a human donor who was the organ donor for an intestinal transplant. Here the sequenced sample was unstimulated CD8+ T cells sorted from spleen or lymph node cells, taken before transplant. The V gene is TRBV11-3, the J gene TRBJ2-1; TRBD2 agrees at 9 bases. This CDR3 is CASSLDAGGHVNEQFF. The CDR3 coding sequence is TGTGCCAGCAGCTTAGATGCGGGAGGGCATGTCAATGAGCAGTTCTTC. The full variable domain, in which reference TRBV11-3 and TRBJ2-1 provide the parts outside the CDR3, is EAGVVQSPRYKIIEKKQPVAFWCNPISGHNTLYWYLQNLGQGPELLIRYENEEAVDDSQLPKDRFSAERLKGVDSTLKIQPAELGDSAVYLCASSLDAGGHVNEQFFGPGTRLTVL.